The sequence of this T cell receptor (beta chain) was determined in a study of beta chain features in type 1 diabetes. Germline CDR1 and CDR2: SNHLY and FYNNEI. The junction had 2 bases not matched to a gene; V was cut back by 6 bases and J by 0 bases. CDR3 size: 14 residues. The sequenced template was cDNA made from the entire isolated RNA. Assay: immunoSEQ multiplex PCR; the TCRdb copy retains only in-frame clones and omits some. The table has 500,000 to 700,000 clones, 15% to 17% seen once. Staining for CD45RO/CCR7/CD25/CD127/CD95/CD27 allowed sorting of CD4+ naive, central memory, regulatory and stem cell-like memory cells.

The receptor was derived from a man between 18 and 29 years old in good health. The specimen was naive CD4+ T cells from blood. The rearrangement joins TRBV2 to TRBJ1-5; TRBD1 matches 7 bases. CDR3 protein: CASRDRASNQPQHF. In nucleotides, the CDR3 is TGTGCCAGCAGAGACAGGGCTAGCAATCAGCCCCAGCATTTT.